The 25 T cell receptor beta chains below all came from one sample that was sequenced in a study of cytotoxic CD8 clonotypes in ibrutinib-treated CLL. Data came from immunoSEQ multiplex PCR; TCRdb stores just in-frame clones and leaves some out. The sample lists 150,000 to 200,000 clones, less than 85% occurring once. The specimen comprised PBMCs, sampled after 24 months of ibrutinib treatment. Receptors originate from a human donor with chronic lymphocytic leukemia.

This clone was observed a few times. The chain couples TRBV28 to TRBJ1-1, with D possibly TRBD1 on 5 matching bases. Trimming took 6 bases from V and 0 from J, leaving 14 bases between them. Germline values: CDR1 MDHEN, CDR2 SYDVKM. The CDR3 loop spans 15 amino acids. The CDR3 DNA sequence: TGTGCCAGCAGCTCCGCCGACAGTATGAACACTGAAGCTTTCTTT. Protein sequence: CASSSADSMNTEAFF.

V gene TRBV7-2 combines with J gene TRBJ2-7; TRBD1 matches at 8 bases. The CDR3 is made up of 14 amino acids. From germline, CDR1 is SGHTA and CDR2 FQGNSA. The J segment lost 2 bases and the V segment lost 3 bases, leaving 3 bases of the junction unmatched. The CDR3 region has the DNA TGTGCCAGCAGCTTCCGGGACAGGCCCTACGAGCAGTACTTC. Translation gives CASSFRDRPYEQYF.

The J gene is TRBJ1-5, the V gene TRBV15, with D maybe TRBD1 (6 bases). Germline V gene data show CDR1 as LNHNV and CDR2 as YYDKDF (reference sequence). The V end lost 3 bases, the J end lost 0 bases, and 9 bases lay between the germline ends. CDR3 size: 15 residues. CDR3 amino acids: CATSSQGYSNQPQHF. For the CDR3, the DNA is TGTGCCACCAGCAGTCAGGGGTATAGCAATCAGCCCCAGCATTTT.

This chain joins TRBV7-2 and TRBJ2-1; D not resolved. Germline assignment: CDR1 SGHTA and CDR2 FQGNSA. CDR3 length: 17 residues. V was clipped by 2 bases and J by 0 bases, with 14 bases between them. The CDR3: CASSLQIRSSSYNEQFF. Here the CDR3 DNA reads TGTGCCAGCAGCTTACAAATCCGATCGAGCTCCTACAATGAGCAGTTCTTC.

A single count supports this clone. The chain employs TRBV19 and TRBJ1-1; 10 bases are a match to TRBD1. Unmatched junction bases numbered 8, after V lost 6 bases and J lost 7 bases. In germline, CDR1 is LNHDA, CDR2 SQIVND (reference sequence). The CDR3 sequence is 14 residues long. CDR3 sequence reads: CASSVDRGSSEAFF. DNA of the CDR3: TGTGCCAGTAGCGTGGACAGGGGGAGTAGTGAAGCTTTCTTT.

This clone was observed at least ten times. The chain joins TRBV10-3 to TRBJ1-1; D call uncertain. CDR3 size: 18 residues. V was pared by 2 bases and J by 3 bases, with 22 bases between. Looked up from germline, CDR1 is ENHRY and CDR2 is SYGVKD. The CDR3 is CAISELLTVRGIYTEAFF. Here the CDR3 DNA reads TGTGCCATCAGTGAGCTTCTAACCGTCCGGGGTATTTACACTGAAGCTTTCTTT.

The chain joins TRBV30 to TRBJ2-3; D gene ambiguous. In germline, CDR1 is GTSNPN, CDR2 SVGIG (reference sequence). The CDR3 is 13 residues long. V was pared by 2 bases and J by 12 bases, with 18 bases between. CDR3 sequence: CAWSHAQKTVQYF. In DNA form, the CDR3 reads TGTGCCTGGAGTCATGCCCAAAAGACGGTTCAGTATTTT.

This clone was detected only a few times. The chain is built from TRBV6-1 and TRBJ1-5; D not resolved. V was clipped by 5 bases and J by 12 bases, with 11 bases between them. The CDR3 extends over 11 amino acids. Looked up from germline, CDR1 is MNHNS and CDR2 is SASEGT. The CDR3 region is CASSTHRSQHF. In DNA, the CDR3 is TGTGCCAGCAGTACCCACAGAAGCCAGCATTTT.

The genes are TRBV4-1 and TRBJ1-1; a weak D match, TRBD1 (5 bases). Between the trimmed V and J ends, which lost 4 bases and 0 bases, there was a span of 15 bases. This CDR3 has 16 amino acids. CDR1 is MGHRA, CDR2 YSYEKL, per germline. This CDR3 reads CASSLPRGRLNTEAFF. The CDR3 DNA sequence: TGCGCCAGCAGCCTACCACGGGGGAGGTTGAACACTGAAGCTTTCTTT.

The CDR3 nucleotides read TGTGCCAGCAGCGAGACGGAATACGAGCAGTACTTC. Protein sequence: CASSETEYEQYF. The chain carries TRBV21-1 and TRBJ2-7. TRBV21-1 is labeled a pseudogene. The CDR3 sequence is 12 residues long.

The chain has TRBV7-6 and TRBJ2-1; 8 nucleotides agree with TRBD2. The V and J ends lost 3 bases and 7 bases, in that order; junction bases with no gene match: 5. The germline CDR1 and CDR2 sequences are SGHVS and FNYEAQ. CDR3 length equals 14 residues. The DNA of the CDR3 is TGTGCCAGCAGCTTCCGGGAGGGCGGAAATGAGCAGTTCTTC. It encodes CASSFREGGNEQFF.

The chain carries TRBV7-8 and TRBJ2-1; TRBD1 matches 8 bases. Germline V gene lookup returns CDR1 SGHVS and CDR2 FQNEAQ. The CDR3 is 16 residues long. V shed 0 bases, J shed 6 bases, and the junction held 7 bases outside the gene matches. CDR3 in amino acids: CASSLAFQGATNEQFF. The CDR3 nucleotides read TGTGCCAGCAGCTTAGCGTTTCAGGGGGCTACCAATGAGCAGTTCTTC.

Of note for this clone: Other DNA sequences within the sample encode an identical CDR3. The V call is TRBV18, the J call TRBJ2-7; 8 positions match TRBD1. Germline-derived CDR1 and CDR2 are KGHSH and LQKENI. Trimming cost V 3 bases and J 3 bases; bases outside gene matches: 1. There are 13 residues in the CDR3. The CDR3 is CASSPGTGYEQYF. Written as DNA, the CDR3 is TGTGCCAGCTCACCCGGGACAGGCTACGAGCAGTACTTC.

The gene calls are TRBV28 and TRBJ2-7; TRBD1 aligns across 8 bases. Germline V lookup: CDR1 MDHEN, CDR2 SYDVKM. With 6 bases clipped from V and 5 bases from J, the junction kept 12 bases outside the gene matches. The CDR3 runs to 15 residues. The CDR3 loop is CASRRQGSSAHEQYF. The CDR3 DNA follows: TGTGCCAGCAGACGACAGGGGTCTAGCGCCCACGAGCAGTACTTC.

The chain uses TRBV27 and TRBJ1-4, with D perhaps TRBD1 (5 bases). The germline CDR1 and CDR2 sequences are MNHEY and SMNVEV (reference sequence). V was trimmed by 4 bases and J by 5 bases, leaving 8 bases between them. This CDR3 is built from 13 residues. The CDR3 here is CASSSNRNEKLFF. Written as DNA, the CDR3 is TGTGCCAGCAGTTCCAACAGGAATGAAAAACTGTTTTTT. The entire variable domain, with the rest obtained from reference TRBV27 and TRBJ1-4, is as follows: EAQVTQNPRYLITVTGKKLTVTCSQNMNHEYMSWYRQDPGLGLRQIYYSMNVEVTDKGDVPEGYKVSRKEKRNFPLILESPSPNQTSLYFCASSSNRNEKLFFGSGTQLSVL.

To note about this clone: Other DNA sequences in this specimen translate into the identical CDR3. The chain uses TRBV6-5 and TRBJ1-1; weak D call: TRBD1 (5 bases). There are 12 residues in the CDR3. V was pared by 6 bases and J by 4 bases, with 9 bases between. Germline V gives CDR1 MNHEY, CDR2 SVGAGI. CDR3 DNA sequence: TGTGCCAGCAGCCGGGGGGGCACTGAAGCTTTCTTT. Protein: CASSRGGTEAFF.

The chain has TRBV6-5 and TRBJ1-3; D is perhaps TRBD1 (5 bases). The CDR3 has 14 residues. The germline V gene encodes CDR1 MNHEY and CDR2 SVGAGI. Trimming removed 4 bases at V and 8 bases at J, with 15 bases between. This chain's CDR3 is CASSSLTGWDTIYF. CDR3 sequence (DNA): TGTGCCAGCAGTTCCCTCACAGGATGGGACACCATATATTTT.

The rearrangement joins TRBV7-8 to TRBJ1-1; no definite D call. The V end lost 6 bases, the J end lost 0 bases, and 11 bases lay between the germline ends. The CDR3 has 14 residues. The V gene's germline CDR1 is SGHVS and CDR2 FQNEAQ. The CDR3 DNA reads TGTGCCAGCAGTCTCAGGCTCATGAACACTGAAGCTTTCTTT. Translated, it gives CASSLRLMNTEAFF.

This clone has just one count. The V gene is TRBV2, the J gene TRBJ1-4, with TRBD1 identical over 8 bases. V lost 2 bases to trimming and J lost 9 bases; unmatched junction nucleotides: 2. Germline lookup yields CDR1 SNHLY and CDR2 FYNNEI. The CDR3 runs to 13 residues. Here the CDR3 reads CASSEQGAKKLFF. CDR3 DNA sequence: TGTGCCAGCAGTGAACAGGGGGCTAAAAAACTGTTTTTT.

The rearrangement joins TRBV5-1 to TRBJ2-7; tentative D call: TRBD1 (5 bases). V lost 1 base and J 3 bases, leaving 23 bases between the germline ends. The CDR3 loop spans 18 amino acids. Germline CDR1 SGHRS, CDR2 YFSETQ. This CDR3 reads CASSLSGRVTSLLYEQYF. As DNA, the CDR3 is TGCGCCAGCAGCTTGTCGGGCAGGGTCACCTCTTTACTCTACGAGCAGTACTTC.

The V gene is TRBV7-2, the J gene TRBJ1-1; no clear D gene. CDR3 length: 13 residues. Germline V gene data show CDR1 as SGHTA and CDR2 as FQGNSA. With 3 bases removed from V and 7 bases from J, the gap between germline ends came to 12 bases. The chain's CDR3 is CASSFEQSLEAFF. The CDR3 DNA reads as TGTGCCAGCAGCTTCGAGCAGAGCCTTGAAGCTTTCTTT. Combining the CDR3 with reference TRBV7-2 and TRBJ1-1 gives the whole variable domain GAGVSQSPSNKVTEKGKDVELRCDPISGHTALYWYRQSLGQGLEFLIYFQGNSAPDKSGLPSDRFSAERTGGSVSTLTIQRTQQEDSAVYLCASSFEQSLEAFFGQGTRLTVV.

The chain couples TRBV9 to TRBJ1-1; D gene ambiguous. Germline V gives CDR1 SGDLS, CDR2 YYNGEE. The CDR3 extends over 16 amino acids. Trimming pared 2 bases from V and 1 base from J, leaving 15 bases between. The CDR3 reads CASSVSTAYSNTEAFF. In nucleotides, the CDR3 is TGTGCCAGCAGCGTCAGCACAGCCTACTCGAACACTGAAGCTTTCTTT.

V usage is TRBV29-1 and J usage is TRBJ2-5; 11 nucleotides agree with TRBD1. CDR1 is SQVTM and CDR2 is ANQGSEA in the germline V gene. CDR3 size: 13 residues. V trimming: 8 bases; J trimming: 6 bases; junction bases outside the gene matches: 8. This CDR3 is CSTPGQGAKTQYF. Here the CDR3 DNA reads TGCAGCACCCCAGGACAGGGGGCGAAGACCCAGTACTTC.

The chain has TRBV5-1 and TRBJ1-1; a weak D match, TRBD1 (5 bases). The CDR3 contains 16 residues. CDR1 is SGHRS, CDR2 YFSETQ, per germline. V dropped 1 base and J dropped 1 base, with 14 bases sitting between them. The DNA for the CDR3 is TGCGCCAGCAGCTTGTTTACTAGGGGAGGGAACACTGAAGCTTTCTTT. Its translation: CASSLFTRGGNTEAFF.

The chain has TRBV28 and TRBJ1-3; D is possibly TRBD1 (6 bases). CDR1 MDHEN and CDR2 SYDVKM come from the germline V gene. CDR3 length: 14 residues. V dropped 6 bases and J dropped 1 base, with 10 bases sitting between them. This CDR3 is CASRYRESGNTIYF. CDR3 sequence (DNA): TGTGCCAGCAGGTACAGGGAGTCTGGAAACACCATATATTTT.